The 16 T cell receptor beta chains below all came from one sample that was sequenced in a study of blood T cell repertoires in COVID-19. The protocol was immunoSEQ multiplex PCR, while the TCRdb copy is restricted to in-frame clones and leaves out a portion. The sample holds hundreds of thousands of clones, nearly 90% seen once. The specimen was PBMCs or T cells enriched from blood (not recorded which). The source is a woman younger than 35 with acute COVID-19.

The V and J genes are TRBV6-5 and TRBJ2-3, with 7 bases aligning to TRBD1. Germline values: CDR1 MNHEY, CDR2 SVGAGI. The CDR3 sequence is 14 residues long. Trimming at V came to 6 bases and at J to 2 bases, leaving 5 bases not matched to a gene. The CDR3 protein is CASRSDRDTDTQYF. The CDR3, as DNA: TGTGCCAGCAGATCCGACAGGGACACAGATACGCAGTATTTT.

This chain connects TRBV2 to TRBJ2-7, with 9 bases fitting TRBD2. Per the germline V gene, CDR1 is SNHLY and CDR2 is FYNNEI. CDR3 length: 14 residues. Losses at the gene ends were 5 bases for V and 1 base for J; bases not matched to a gene: 3. The CDR3 spells CASSIAGVSYEQYF. In DNA, the CDR3 is TGTGCCAGCAGTATAGCGGGAGTGTCCTACGAGCAGTACTTC.

The chain carries TRBV28 and TRBJ2-7, with TRBD1 as a possible D gene (6 bases). Trimming took off 4 bases at V and 9 bases at J, with 16 bases between the two ends. The CDR3 totals 13 residues. The V gene's germline CDR1 is MDHEN and CDR2 SYDVKM. Here the CDR3 DNA reads TGTGCCAGCAGTTACCCCAACGACAGGTGGCAGTACTTC. This codes for CASSYPNDRWQYF.

The rearrangement links TRBV6-5 to TRBJ2-1, with 9 bases lining up with TRBD2. The CDR3 spans 15 residues. J was trimmed by 9 bases and V by 8 bases; bases with no gene match: 14. Germline CDR1 is MNHEY and CDR2 is SVGAGI. CDR3 sequence reads: CASWRASGITGEQFF. CDR3 coding DNA: TGTGCCAGCTGGAGGGCTAGCGGGATAACGGGTGAGCAGTTCTTC.

The rearrangement uses TRBV28 and TRBJ2-7; 10 positions agree with TRBD2. J was trimmed by 2 bases and V by 6 bases; bases with no gene match: 10. CDR3 length: 16 amino acids. Germline CDR1 MDHEN, CDR2 SYDVKM. CDR3 in amino acids: CASREKLAGAPYEQYF. The CDR3 DNA is TGTGCCAGCAGAGAGAAGCTAGCGGGAGCCCCCTACGAGCAGTACTTC.

The chain is built from TRBV10-3 and TRBJ1-1; D uncertain. The germline V gene has CDR1 ENHRY and CDR2 SYGVKD. V lost 2 bases and J 2 bases, leaving 12 bases between the germline ends. This CDR3 is built from 15 residues. CDR3 DNA: TGTGCCATCAGTGAGGAACAGAAGTTAAACACTGAAGCTTTCTTT. It encodes CAISEEQKLNTEAFF.

The chain uses TRBV5-5 and TRBJ1-1; the match to TRBD1 covers 12 bases. Trimming at V came to 4 bases and at J to 0 bases, leaving 7 bases not matched to a gene. The CDR3 runs to 17 residues. The germline CDR1 and CDR2 sequences are SGHKS and YYEKEE (reference sequence). The CDR3 here is CASSLGQGARLNTEAFF. The CDR3, as DNA: TGTGCCAGCAGCCTGGGACAGGGGGCCCGTCTGAACACTGAAGCTTTCTTT. Using reference TRBV5-5 and TRBJ1-1 for the parts outside the CDR3, the full variable domain is DAGVTQSPTHLIKTRGQQVTLRCSPISGHKSVSWYQQVLGQGPQFIFQYYEKEERGRGNFPDRFSARQFPNYSSELNVNALLLGDSALYLCASSLGQGARLNTEAFFGQGTRLTVV.

The chain uses TRBV18 and TRBJ1-6; the D is unclear. This CDR3 has 12 amino acids. The germline gives CDR1 KGHSH, CDR2 LQKENI. V gave up 6 bases and J gave up 4 bases, with 4 bases separating them. The CDR3 DNA is TGTGCCAGCTCCAGATATAATTCACCCCTCCACTTT. It codes for CASSRYNSPLHF. The whole variable domain, filled in from reference TRBV18 and TRBJ1-6, reads NAGVMQNPRHLVRRRGQEARLRCSPMKGHSHVYWYRQLPEEGLKFMVYLQKENIIDESGMPKERFSAEFPKEGPSILRIQQVVRGDSAAYFCASSRYNSPLHFGNGTRLTVT.

The V gene is TRBV6-5, the J gene TRBJ2-4; D uncertain. CDR1 and CDR2 (germline): MNHEY, SVGAGI. This CDR3 has 13 amino acids. The ends were cut back, 6 bases at V and 0 bases at J, with 6 bases in the middle. In DNA, the CDR3 is TGTGCCAGCAGCGTTCTAGCCAAAAACATTCAGTACTTC. This translates into CASSVLAKNIQYF.

The rearrangement links TRBV27 to TRBJ2-3, with no clear D. The CDR3 runs 13 residues. V lost 7 bases and J lost 0, with 8 bases in between. Germline V gives CDR1 MNHEY, CDR2 SMNVEV (reference sequence). The CDR3 nucleotides read TGTGCCAGCAATAAAGCTAGCACAGATACGCAGTATTTT. Residues: CASNKASTDTQYF.

The V gene is TRBV5-1, the J gene TRBJ2-1; D may be TRBD2 (6 bases). Germline V lookup: CDR1 SGHRS, CDR2 YFSETQ. There are 16 residues in the CDR3. V was pared by 3 bases and J by 7 bases, with 20 bases between. The CDR3 here is CASSSNALAGSNEQFF. CDR3 nucleotide sequence: TGCGCCAGCAGCTCTAACGCCCTGGCGGGATCTAATGAGCAGTTCTTC.

V and J are TRBV7-9 and TRBJ2-3; 7 positions match TRBD2. In germline, CDR1 is SEHNR, CDR2 FQNEAQ (reference sequence). The J segment lost 5 bases and the V segment lost 8 bases, leaving 10 bases of the junction unmatched. CDR3 length: 14 amino acids. CDR3 nucleotide sequence: TGTGCCAGCTCCCCCGAAGCGGGATTAGATACGCAGTATTTT. It is translated as CASSPEAGLDTQYF.

V usage is TRBV15 and J usage is TRBJ1-2; D perhaps matches TRBD1 (5 bases). Germline V CDR1 and CDR2: LNHNV, YYDKDF (reference sequence). The CDR3 is made up of 13 amino acids. V was clipped by 9 bases and J by 0 bases, with 11 bases between them. CDR3 coding DNA: TGTGCCACTTCAGGGCTGGCTAACTATGGCTACACCTTC. This codes for CATSGLANYGYTF.

This clone appeared a single time. The chain combines TRBV15 with TRBJ2-1; 9 bases match TRBD2. The V gene end was trimmed by 5 bases and the J gene end by 4 bases; junction bases not matched to a gene: 6. Germline V gene sequence: CDR1 LNHNV, CDR2 YYDKDF (reference sequence). The CDR3 is made up of 15 amino acids. The CDR3 nucleotides are TGTGCCACCAGCCCCCCCACTAGCGGGTACAATGAGCAGTTCTTC. Protein product: CATSPPTSGYNEQFF.

The chain joins TRBV4-1 to TRBJ2-1, with 10 bases that match TRBD2. Trimming cost V 1 base and J 6 bases; bases outside gene matches: 6. The germline V gene has CDR1 MGHRA and CDR2 YSYEKL. The CDR3 covers 16 residues. CDR3 nucleotide sequence: TGCGCCAGCAGCCAAGCCGGGACTAGCGTTGGCAATGAGCAGTTCTTC. Its translation is CASSQAGTSVGNEQFF.

This clone showed up just a few times. This rearrangement joins TRBV3-1 (or the pseudogene TRBV3-2) to TRBJ2-3; D possibly corresponds to TRBD2 (5 bases). The CDR3 length is 15 residues. Trimming removed 4 bases from V and 0 bases from J, with 11 bases in between. The germline V gene has CDR1 LGHDT and CDR2 YNNKEL (reference sequence). This CDR3 reads CASSPQRISTDTQYF. CDR3 DNA sequence: TGTGCCAGCAGCCCTCAGCGGATTAGCACAGATACGCAGTATTTT.